This is a list of T cell receptor beta chains from one sample in a study of T cell responses to AZD1222 COVID-19 vaccine. The data were produced by immunoSEQ multiplex PCR, yet TCRdb's version contains in-frame clones alone and is incomplete. Found here are some 180,000 clones, over 85% of them singletons; the top ten hold 3.6%. The input for sequencing was peripheral blood, taken 28 days after the second dose of the MenACWY control vaccine. These receptor sequences come from an adult who received the MenACWY meningococcal vaccine as a control. CDR3s include the opening cysteine and the closing phenylalanine or tryptophan. The order of the fields is J gene, D gene, clone size, V gene, CDR3 DNA, CDR3 protein. The D gene is left open where the match is weak. Clone sizes are given selectively: once, few, many, or a class where the clone is expanded.

j_call: TRBJ1-5
d_call: -
clone_size: -
v_call: TRBV20-1
cdr3_nt: TGCAGTGCTAGTAGCGGGGGGGCGAGTCCCAATCAGCCCCAGCATTTT
cdr3_aa: CSASSGGASPNQPQHF

j_call: TRBJ2-1
d_call: -
clone_size: -
v_call: TRBV7-9
cdr3_nt: TGTGCCAGCAGCCGAACCACTAATGAGCAGTTCTTC
cdr3_aa: CASSRTTNEQFF

j_call: TRBJ1-5
d_call: TRBD1
clone_size: -
v_call: TRBV7-2
cdr3_nt: TGTGCCAGCAGCTCCGGGACAGGGGTGGCAAATCAGCCCCAGCATTTT
cdr3_aa: CASSSGTGVANQPQHF

j_call: TRBJ2-2
d_call: TRBD2
clone_size: -
v_call: TRBV2
cdr3_nt: TGTGCCAGCGGGAGGGGAGGGAACACCGGGGAGCTGTTTTTT
cdr3_aa: CASGRGGNTGELFF

j_call: TRBJ1-6
d_call: -
clone_size: -
v_call: TRBV5-6
cdr3_nt: TGTGCCAGCAGCTTAATTAATTCACCCCTCCACTTT
cdr3_aa: CASSLINSPLHF

j_call: TRBJ2-1
d_call: TRBD2
clone_size: -
v_call: TRBV7-2
cdr3_nt: TGTGCCAGCAGCTTTAGCGGGAGGGCCGACTACAATGAGCAGTTCTTC
cdr3_aa: CASSFSGRADYNEQFF

j_call: TRBJ1-1
d_call: -
clone_size: -
v_call: TRBV12-5
cdr3_nt: TGTGCTAGTGGTCTACAGCCGGACACTGAAGCTTTCTTT
cdr3_aa: CASGLQPDTEAFF

j_call: TRBJ1-3
d_call: -
clone_size: once
v_call: TRBV28
cdr3_nt: TGTGCCAGCAGTTTGGGGGGGCCTTTAACCTACACCATATATTTT
cdr3_aa: CASSLGGPLTYTIYF

j_call: TRBJ2-7
d_call: TRBD1
clone_size: once
v_call: TRBV29-1
cdr3_nt: TGCAGCGTTGAGGGGACAGGGGATGAGCAGTACTTC
cdr3_aa: CSVEGTGDEQYF

j_call: TRBJ1-5
d_call: -
clone_size: -
v_call: TRBV18
cdr3_nt: TGTGCCAGCTCACCACCGCTCTCGAGGGGAAATCAGCCCCAGCATTTT
cdr3_aa: CASSPPLSRGNQPQHF

j_call: TRBJ1-6
d_call: TRBD1
clone_size: -
v_call: TRBV5-1
cdr3_nt: TGCGCCAGCAGCTTGGCGGGACAGGGGAAAAGGCCCCTCCACTTT
cdr3_aa: CASSLAGQGKRPLHF

j_call: TRBJ1-2
d_call: -
clone_size: -
v_call: TRBV9
cdr3_nt: TGTGCCAGCAGCGGCCCCGTACGTGGGGGCTACACCTTC
cdr3_aa: CASSGPVRGGYTF

j_call: TRBJ1-6
d_call: -
clone_size: -
v_call: TRBV6-5
cdr3_nt: TGTGCCAGCAGCCGGGGACACGGGAATTCACCCCTCCACTTT
cdr3_aa: CASSRGHGNSPLHF

j_call: TRBJ2-3
d_call: TRBD2
clone_size: -
v_call: TRBV12-5
cdr3_nt: TGTGCTAGTGACCTCCTAGCGGGAGGTCACAACACAGATACGCAGTATTTT
cdr3_aa: CASDLLAGGHNTDTQYF